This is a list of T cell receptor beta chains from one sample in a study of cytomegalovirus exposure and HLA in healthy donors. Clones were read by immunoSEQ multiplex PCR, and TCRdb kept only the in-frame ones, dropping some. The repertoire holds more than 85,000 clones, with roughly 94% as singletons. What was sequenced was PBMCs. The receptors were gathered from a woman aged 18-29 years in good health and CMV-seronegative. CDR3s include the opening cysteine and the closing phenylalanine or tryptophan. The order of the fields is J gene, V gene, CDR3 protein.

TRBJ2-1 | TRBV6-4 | CASRATSGGYNEQFF
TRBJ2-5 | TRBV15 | CATSRDRVEKTQYF
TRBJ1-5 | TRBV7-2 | CASSSKHYSNQPQHF
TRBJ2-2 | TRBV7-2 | CASTTAGVTGRELFF
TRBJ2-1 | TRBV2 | CASSRYFSSYNEQFF
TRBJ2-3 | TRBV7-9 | CASSPLGGAYTDTQYF
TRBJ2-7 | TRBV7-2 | CASSLAGGLVYEQYF
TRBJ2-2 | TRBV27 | CASSFGSLGELFF
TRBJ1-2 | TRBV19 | CASSIDLGQEGYTF
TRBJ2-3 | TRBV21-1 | CASMGSGGAGPDTQYF
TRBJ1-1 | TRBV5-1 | CASSLVSQEAFF
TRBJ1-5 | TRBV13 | CASSRAGQGAGQPQHF
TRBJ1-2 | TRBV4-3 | CASSQDRVYGYTF
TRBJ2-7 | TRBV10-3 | CAISGSQGDEQYF
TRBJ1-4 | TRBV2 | CASSEDRAKLFF
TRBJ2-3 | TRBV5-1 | CASSLVNWGDGRSDTQYF
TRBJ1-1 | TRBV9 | CASSYKTGGTEAFF
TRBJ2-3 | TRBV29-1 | CSVDSSSTDTQYF
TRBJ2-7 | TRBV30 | CAWADIYEQYF
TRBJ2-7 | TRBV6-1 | CASSVWDRTYEQYF
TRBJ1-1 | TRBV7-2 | CASKREVLTTNTEAFF
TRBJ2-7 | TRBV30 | CAWSVIRVGRELGSEQYF
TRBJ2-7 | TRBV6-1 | CASSEAPTSGVYEQYF
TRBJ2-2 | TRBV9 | CASTPGGTGELFF
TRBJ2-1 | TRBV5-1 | CASSLRTSGVYNEQFF
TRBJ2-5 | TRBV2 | CASNRGLQETQYF
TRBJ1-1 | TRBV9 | CASSAGQRAFF
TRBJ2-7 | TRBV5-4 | CASSPGQGAYEQYF
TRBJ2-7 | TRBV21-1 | CASSTPPRDYINGQYF
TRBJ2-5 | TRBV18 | CASSVRTGRETQYF